The sequence of this T cell receptor beta chain was determined in a study of T cell responses to AZD1222 COVID-19 vaccine. Worth noting for this clone: The antigen is undetermined.

General observations from the study: There were mostly white British donors and more females than males, and clonal diversity was possibly underestimated.

The length of the CDR3 is 12 residues. CDR1 MNHEY and CDR2 SVGAGI come from the germline V gene. Trimming at V came to 9 bases and at J to 3 bases, leaving 5 bases not matched to a gene. The data were produced by immunoSEQ multiplex PCR, yet TCRdb's version contains in-frame clones alone and is incomplete. The sample consists of 100,000 to 140,000 clones, approximately 90% of them appearing once. Sequencing used peripheral blood, obtained on day 0 of AZD1222 vaccination. This chain uses TRBV6-5 with TRBJ2-7; TRBD2 matches 7 bases. The TCR sequence derives from an adult in good health. CDR3 nucleotide sequence: TGTGCCAGTGGGGGAGGGTACTACGAGCAGTACTTC. This encodes CASGGGYYEQYF.